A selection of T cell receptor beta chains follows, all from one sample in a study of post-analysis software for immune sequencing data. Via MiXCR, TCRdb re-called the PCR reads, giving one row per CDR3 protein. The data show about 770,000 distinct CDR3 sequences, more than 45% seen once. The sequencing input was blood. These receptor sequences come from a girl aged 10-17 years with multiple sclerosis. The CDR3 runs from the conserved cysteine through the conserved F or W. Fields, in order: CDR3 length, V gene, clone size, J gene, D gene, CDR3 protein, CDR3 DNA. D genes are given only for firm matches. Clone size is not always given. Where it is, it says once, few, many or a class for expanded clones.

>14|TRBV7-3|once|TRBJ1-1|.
CASTRKGLLTEAFF
TGTGCCAGCACCCGGAAAGGGCTTCTCACTGAAGCTTTCTTT
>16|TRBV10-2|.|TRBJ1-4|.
CASSAFREAENEKLFF
TGCGCCAGCAGTGCTTTCCGGGAGGCTGAAAATGAAAAACTGTTTTTT
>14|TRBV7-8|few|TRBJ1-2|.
CASSLRPEVEGYTF
TGTGCCAGCAGCTTGAGGCCAGAGGTCGAGGGCTACACCTTC
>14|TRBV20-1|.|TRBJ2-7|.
CSARVPGTSYEQYF
TGCAGTGCTAGAGTACCCGGGACAAGTTACGAGCAGTACTTC
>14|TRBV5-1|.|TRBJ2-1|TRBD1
CASSLWDRENEQFF
TGCGCCAGCAGCCTATGGGACAGGGAGAATGAGCAGTTCTTC
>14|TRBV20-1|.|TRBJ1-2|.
CSADRANKDDGYTF
TGCAGTGCTGACCGCGCCAACAAAGACGATGGCTACACCTTC
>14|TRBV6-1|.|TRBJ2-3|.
CAASQEDGTDTQYF
TGTGCCGCGTCCCAGGAGGATGGCACAGATACGCAGTATTTT
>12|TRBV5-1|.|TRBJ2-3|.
CASRGYTDTQYF
TGCGCCAGCAGGGGCTACACAGATACGCAGTATTTT
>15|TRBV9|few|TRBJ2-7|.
CASSPAGDMSYEQYF
TGTGCCAGCAGCCCCGCAGGGGATATGTCCTACGAGCAGTACTTC
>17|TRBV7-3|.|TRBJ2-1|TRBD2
CASSLALTSGRHNEQFF
TGTGCCAGCAGCTTAGCCCTGACTAGCGGGAGACACAATGAGCAGTTCTTC
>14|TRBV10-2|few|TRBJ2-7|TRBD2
CASSESSGRREQYF
TGCGCCAGCAGTGAGTCTAGCGGGAGGAGGGAGCAGTACTTC
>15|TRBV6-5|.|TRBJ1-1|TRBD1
CASSPGIQGGTEAFF
TGTGCCAGCAGCCCAGGGATACAGGGGGGCACTGAAGCTTTCTTT
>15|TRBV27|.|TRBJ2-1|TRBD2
CASMLAGGIYNEQFF
TGTGCCAGCATGCTAGCGGGAGGAATCTACAATGAGCAGTTCTTC
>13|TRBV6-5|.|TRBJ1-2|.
CASSGRVGYGYTF
TGTGCCAGCAGCGGGAGGGTGGGCTATGGCTACACCTTC
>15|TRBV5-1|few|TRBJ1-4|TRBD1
CASSTGQGKVEKLFF
TGCGCCAGCAGCACCGGACAGGGAAAGGTTGAAAAACTGTTTTTT
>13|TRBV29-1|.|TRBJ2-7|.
CSVEDPVRYEQYF
TGCAGCGTTGAAGATCCGGTCAGATACGAGCAGTACTTC
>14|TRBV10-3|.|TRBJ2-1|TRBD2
CAIHSGSSYNEQFF
TGTGCCATTCATAGCGGGAGCTCCTACAATGAGCAGTTCTTC
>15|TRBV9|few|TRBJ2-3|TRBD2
CASSPASGSLDTQYF
TGTGCCAGCAGCCCCGCTAGCGGGAGTCTCGATACGCAGTATTTT
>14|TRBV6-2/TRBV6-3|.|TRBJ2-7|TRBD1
CASSYDRGALEQYF
TGTGCCAGCAGTTACGACAGGGGTGCTCTCGAGCAGTACTTC
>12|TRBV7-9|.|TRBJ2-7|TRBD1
CASSKTGDEQYF
TGTGCCAGCAGTAAAACAGGGGATGAGCAGTACTTC
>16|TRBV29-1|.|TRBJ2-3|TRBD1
CSVEGRQGDSTDTQYF
TGCAGCGTTGAAGGCAGGCAGGGGGATAGCACAGATACGCAGTATTTT
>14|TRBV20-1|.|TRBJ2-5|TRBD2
CSARLAGPQETQYF
TGCAGTGCTAGGCTAGCGGGACCTCAAGAGACCCAGTACTTC
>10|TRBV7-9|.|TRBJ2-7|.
CASSTYEQYF
TGTGCCAGCAGCACCTACGAGCAGTACTTC
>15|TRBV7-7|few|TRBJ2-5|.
CASSLSGQKQETQYF
TGTGCTAGCAGCTTATCAGGACAGAAACAAGAGACCCAGTACTTC
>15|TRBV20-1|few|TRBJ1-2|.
CSATLGGPGNYGYTF
TGCAGTGCTACCCTTGGAGGCCCTGGGAACTATGGCTACACCTTC
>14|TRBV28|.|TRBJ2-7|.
CASTSSLASYEQYF
TGTGCCAGCACCAGCTCACTAGCCTCCTACGAGCAGTACTTC
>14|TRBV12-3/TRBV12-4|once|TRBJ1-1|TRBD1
CASNHRGMSTEAFF
TGTGCCAGCAATCACAGGGGGATGAGCACTGAAGCTTTCTTT
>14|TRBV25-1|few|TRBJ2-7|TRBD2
CASSASGTSREQYF
TGTGCCAGCAGTGCCTCAGGGACTAGTCGCGAGCAGTACTTC
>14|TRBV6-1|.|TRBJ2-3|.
CASSEGRQADTQYF
TGTGCCAGCAGTGAAGGTCGACAGGCGGATACGCAGTATTTT
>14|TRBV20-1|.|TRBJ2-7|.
CSARVRVGTYEQYF
TGCAGTGCTAGAGTGAGGGTAGGGACCTACGAGCAGTACTTC
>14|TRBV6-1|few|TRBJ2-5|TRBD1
CASSMTGFGETQYF
TGTGCCAGCAGCATGACAGGGTTTGGGGAGACCCAGTACTTC
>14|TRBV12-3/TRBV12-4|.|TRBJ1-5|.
CASTRKQGDQPQHF
TGTGCCAGCACCCGCAAACAGGGAGATCAGCCCCAGCATTTT
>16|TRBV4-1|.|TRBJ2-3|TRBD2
CASSQALAGGGDTQYF
TGCGCCAGCAGCCAAGCACTAGCGGGAGGGGGGGATACGCAGTATTTT
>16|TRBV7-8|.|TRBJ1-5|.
CASSLSRGSPNQPQHF
TGTGCCAGCAGCTTAAGCAGGGGTTCACCCAATCAGCCCCAGCATTTT
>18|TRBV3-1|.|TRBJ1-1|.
CASSYLSDRASLGTEAFF
TGTGCCAGCAGCTACCTATCCGACCGGGCCTCCCTAGGCACTGAAGCTTTCTTT
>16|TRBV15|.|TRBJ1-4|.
CATSRDLMAQDEKLFF
TGTGCCACCAGCAGAGATCTGATGGCACAGGACGAAAAACTGTTTTTT
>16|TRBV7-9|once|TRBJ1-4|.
CASNPSGVAPNEKLFF
TGTGCCAGCAACCCAAGCGGGGTGGCGCCTAATGAAAAACTGTTTTTT
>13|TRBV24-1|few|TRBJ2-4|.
CATSEGGTSIQYF
TGTGCCACCAGTGAGGGAGGAACAAGCATTCAGTACTTC
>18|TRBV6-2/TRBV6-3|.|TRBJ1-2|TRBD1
CASSYSKTGGPLDYGYTF
TGTGCCAGCAGTTACTCGAAGACAGGGGGCCCCTTGGACTATGGCTACACCTTC
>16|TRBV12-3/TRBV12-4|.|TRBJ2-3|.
CASSLLRGPSTDTQYF
TGTGCCAGCAGTTTACTGAGAGGGCCCTCCACAGATACGCAGTATTTT
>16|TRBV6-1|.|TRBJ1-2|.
CASSEAGAGENYGYTF
TGTGCCAGCAGTGAAGCGGGAGCAGGAGAAAACTATGGCTACACCTTC